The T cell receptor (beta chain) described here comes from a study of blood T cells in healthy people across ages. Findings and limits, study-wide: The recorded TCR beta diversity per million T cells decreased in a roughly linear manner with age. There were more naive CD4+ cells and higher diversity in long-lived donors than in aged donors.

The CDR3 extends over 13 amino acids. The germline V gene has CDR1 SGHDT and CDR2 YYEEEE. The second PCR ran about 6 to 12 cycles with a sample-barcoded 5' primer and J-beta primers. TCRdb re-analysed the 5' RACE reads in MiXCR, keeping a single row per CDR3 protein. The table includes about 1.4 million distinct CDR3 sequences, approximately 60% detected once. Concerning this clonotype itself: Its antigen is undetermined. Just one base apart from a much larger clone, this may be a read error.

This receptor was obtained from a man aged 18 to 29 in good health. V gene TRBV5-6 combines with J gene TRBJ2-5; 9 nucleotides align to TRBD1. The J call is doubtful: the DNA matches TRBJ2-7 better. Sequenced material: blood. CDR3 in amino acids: CASSWDRVHEQYF. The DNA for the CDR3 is TGTGCCAGCAGCTGGGACAGGGTCCACGAGCAGTACTTC.